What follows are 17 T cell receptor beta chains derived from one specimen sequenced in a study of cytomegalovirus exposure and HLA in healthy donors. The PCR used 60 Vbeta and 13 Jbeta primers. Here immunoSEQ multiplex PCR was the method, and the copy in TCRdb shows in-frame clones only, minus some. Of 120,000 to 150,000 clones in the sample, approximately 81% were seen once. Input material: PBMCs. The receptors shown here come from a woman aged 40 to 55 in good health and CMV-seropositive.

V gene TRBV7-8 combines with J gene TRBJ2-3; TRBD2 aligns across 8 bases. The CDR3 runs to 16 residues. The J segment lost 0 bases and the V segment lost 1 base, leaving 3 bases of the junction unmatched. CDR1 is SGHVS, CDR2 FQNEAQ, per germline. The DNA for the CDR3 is TGTGCCAGCAGCTTAGAGCCTAGCGGGAGCACAGATACGCAGTATTTT. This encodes CASSLEPSGSTDTQYF.

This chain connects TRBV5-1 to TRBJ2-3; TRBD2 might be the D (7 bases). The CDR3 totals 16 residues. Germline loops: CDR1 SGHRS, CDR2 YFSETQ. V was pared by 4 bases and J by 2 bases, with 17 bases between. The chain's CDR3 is CASSPGGGGPTDTQYF. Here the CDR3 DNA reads TGCGCCAGCAGCCCGGGGGGTGGGGGCCCCACAGATACGCAGTATTTT.

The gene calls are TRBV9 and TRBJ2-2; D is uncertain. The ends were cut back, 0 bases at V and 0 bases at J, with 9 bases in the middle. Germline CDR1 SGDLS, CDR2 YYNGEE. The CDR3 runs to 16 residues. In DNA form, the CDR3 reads TGTGCCAGCAGCGTAGACGAGAGATCGAACACCGGGGAGCTGTTTTTT. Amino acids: CASSVDERSNTGELFF.

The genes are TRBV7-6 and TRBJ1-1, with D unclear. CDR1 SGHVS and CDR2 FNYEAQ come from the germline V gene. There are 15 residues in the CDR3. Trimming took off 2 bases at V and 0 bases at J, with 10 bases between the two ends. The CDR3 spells CASSLSSGVNTEAFF. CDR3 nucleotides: TGTGCCAGCAGCTTATCATCCGGAGTGAACACTGAAGCTTTCTTT.

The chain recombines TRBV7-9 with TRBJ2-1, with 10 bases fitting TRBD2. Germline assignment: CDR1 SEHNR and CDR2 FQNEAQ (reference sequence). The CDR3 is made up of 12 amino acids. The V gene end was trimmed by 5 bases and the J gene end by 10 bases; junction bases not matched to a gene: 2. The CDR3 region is CASSGTSVEQFF. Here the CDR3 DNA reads TGTGCCAGCAGCGGGACTAGCGTCGAGCAGTTCTTC.

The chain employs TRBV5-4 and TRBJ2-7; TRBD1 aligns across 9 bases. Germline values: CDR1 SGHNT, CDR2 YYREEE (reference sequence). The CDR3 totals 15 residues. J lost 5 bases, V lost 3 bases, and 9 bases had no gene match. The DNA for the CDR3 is TGTGCCAGCAGCTCCCCTACAGGGGGCGGCCACGAGCAGTACTTC. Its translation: CASSSPTGGGHEQYF.

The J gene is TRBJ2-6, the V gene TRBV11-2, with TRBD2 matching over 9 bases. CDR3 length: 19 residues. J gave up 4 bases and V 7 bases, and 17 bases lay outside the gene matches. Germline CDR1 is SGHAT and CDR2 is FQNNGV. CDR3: CASNPRPVSGGDGANVLTF. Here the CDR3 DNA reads TGTGCCAGCAACCCTCGCCCCGTTAGCGGGGGAGACGGGGCCAACGTCCTGACTTTC. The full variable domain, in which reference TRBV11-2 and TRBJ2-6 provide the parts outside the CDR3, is EAGVAQSPRYKIIEKRQSVAFWCNPISGHATLYWYQQILGQGPKLLIQFQNNGVVDDSQLPKDRFSAERLKGVDSTLKIQPAKLEDSAVYLCASNPRPVSGGDGANVLTFGAGSRLTVL.

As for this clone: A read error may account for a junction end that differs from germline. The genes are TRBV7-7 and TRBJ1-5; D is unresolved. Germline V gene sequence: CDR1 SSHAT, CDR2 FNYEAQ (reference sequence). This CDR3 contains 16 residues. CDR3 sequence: CASSLRTRLGNQPQHF. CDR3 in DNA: TGTGCTAGCAGCTTACGAACCAGACTCGGTAATCAGCCCCAGCATTTT. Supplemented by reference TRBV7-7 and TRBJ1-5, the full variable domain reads GAGVSQSPRYKVTKRGQDVTLRCDPISSHATLYWYQQALGQGPEFLTYFNYEAQPDKSGLPSDRFSAERPEGSISTLTIQRTEQRDSAMYRCASSLRTRLGNQPQHFGDGTRLSIL.

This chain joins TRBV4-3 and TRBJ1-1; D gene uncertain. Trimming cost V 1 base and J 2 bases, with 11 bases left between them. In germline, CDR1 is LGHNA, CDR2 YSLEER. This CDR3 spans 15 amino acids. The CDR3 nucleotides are TGCGCCAGCAGCCAAGGTACGGGGAGTAACACTGAAGCTTTCTTT. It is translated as CASSQGTGSNTEAFF.

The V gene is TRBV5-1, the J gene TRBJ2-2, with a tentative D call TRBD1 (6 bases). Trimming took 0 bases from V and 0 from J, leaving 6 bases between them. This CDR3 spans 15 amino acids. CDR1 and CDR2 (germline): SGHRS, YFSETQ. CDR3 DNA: TGCGCCAGCAGCTTGGACAGGGCGAACACCGGGGAGCTGTTTTTT. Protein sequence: CASSLDRANTGELFF.

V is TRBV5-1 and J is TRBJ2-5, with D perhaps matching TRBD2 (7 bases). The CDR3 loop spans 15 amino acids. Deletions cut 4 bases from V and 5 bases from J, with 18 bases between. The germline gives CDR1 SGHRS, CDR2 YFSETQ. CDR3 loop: CASSPAWGGRETQYF. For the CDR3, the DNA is TGCGCCAGCAGCCCAGCCTGGGGGGGCCGGGAGACCCAGTACTTC.

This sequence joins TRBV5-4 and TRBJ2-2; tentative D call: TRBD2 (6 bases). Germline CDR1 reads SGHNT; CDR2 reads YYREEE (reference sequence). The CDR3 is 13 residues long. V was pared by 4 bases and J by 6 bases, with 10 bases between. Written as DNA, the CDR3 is TGTGCCAGCAGCCCTACTAGCTCCGGGGAGCTGTTTTTT. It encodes CASSPTSSGELFF.

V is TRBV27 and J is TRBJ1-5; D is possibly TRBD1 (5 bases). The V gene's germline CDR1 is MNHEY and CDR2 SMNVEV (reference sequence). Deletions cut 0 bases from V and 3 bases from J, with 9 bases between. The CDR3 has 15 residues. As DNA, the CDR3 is TGTGCCAGCAGTTTATCAGGCAGGGTCAATCAGCCCCAGCATTTT. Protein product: CASSLSGRVNQPQHF.

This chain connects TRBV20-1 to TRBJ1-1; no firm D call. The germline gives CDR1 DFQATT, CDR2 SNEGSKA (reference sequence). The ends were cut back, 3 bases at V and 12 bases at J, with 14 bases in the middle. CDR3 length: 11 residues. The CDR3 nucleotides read TGCAGTGCTAGGGAGATTCCGGATACTTTCTTT. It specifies CSAREIPDTFF.

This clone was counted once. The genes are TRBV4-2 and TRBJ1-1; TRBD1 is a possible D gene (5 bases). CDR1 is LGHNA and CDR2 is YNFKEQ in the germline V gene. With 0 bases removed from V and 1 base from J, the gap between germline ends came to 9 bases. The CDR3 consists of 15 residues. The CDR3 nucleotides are TGTGCCAGCAGCCAAGAAGGGGAAAGGAACACTGAAGCTTTCTTT. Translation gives CASSQEGERNTEAFF.

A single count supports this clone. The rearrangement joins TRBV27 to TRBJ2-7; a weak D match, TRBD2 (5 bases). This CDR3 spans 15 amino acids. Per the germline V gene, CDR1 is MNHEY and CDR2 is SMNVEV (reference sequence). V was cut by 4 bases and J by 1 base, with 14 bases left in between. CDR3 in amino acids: CASSYRGSMSYEQYF. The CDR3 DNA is TGTGCCAGCAGTTATCGGGGATCGATGTCCTACGAGCAGTACTTC.

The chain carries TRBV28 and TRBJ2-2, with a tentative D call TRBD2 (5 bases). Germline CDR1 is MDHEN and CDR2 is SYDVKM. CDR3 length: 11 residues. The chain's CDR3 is CCAAGTGELFF. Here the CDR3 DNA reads TGTTGCGCCGCGGGCACCGGGGAGCTGTTTTTT.